The present entry profiles one TCR beta chain with its context. Its antigen is currently not known. Base qualities are not at hand, and no much larger clone is one base apart. Read against the paper, the sample's treatment or condition label means: oral pan-JAK inhibitor, 5-10 mg twice daily. Lesional scalp punch biopsies and peripheral blood were obtained from alopecia areata patients. PBMCs were separated by density centrifugation and stained for CD3, CD4 and CD8, after which CD4+ and CD8+ T cells were sorted on a FACSAria. The entry originates in a study of CD8+ T cells in alopecia areata (dated by TCRdb to the late 2010s). Describing the broader study: Treated patients were enrolled in an open-label pilot trial of oral tofacitinib, 5 to 10 mg twice daily, for moderate-to-severe alopecia areata. High-throughput TCRbeta sequencing was used to examine T cell clonal expansion in alopecia areata in both the C3H/HeJ mouse model and human patients. In treated patients, disease severity was measured using the SALT score, which gives the percentage of scalp surface area affected. Tofacitinib was administered for 6 to 18 months, and 6 months of follow-up off drug were then conducted to assess delayed response and recurrence. Clonality in the scalp was compared among normal scalp (n=4), patchy alopecia areata scalp (n=8), and alopecia totalis/universalis scalp (n=8). Biopsies were taken from tofacitinib-treated patients at baseline and at 4 and 24 weeks of treatment, and a later scalp biopsy was taken in several of the tofacitinib-treated patients. TCRbeta CDR3 regions were amplified by immunoSEQ multiplex PCR with 35 Vbeta forward and 13 Jbeta reverse primers. RNA was obtained with the PAXgene miRNA kit for fixed scalp, the miRNeasy kit for PBMCs, and the RNeasy kit for mouse skin. Scalp tissue and sorted CD4+ and CD8+ peripheral blood T cells from patchy and totalis/universalis alopecia areata patients and from healthy controls were covered by human TCRbeta sequencing.

Broader findings and caveats from the paper: Scalp TCR repertoire analysis is complicated because resident alphabeta T cells in normal human skin are also sequenced, whereas mouse skin is dominated by gammadelta T cells. Scalp clonality and the number of expanded CD8+ clones among the top 100 scalp clones were significantly decreased by tofacitinib. During tofacitinib treatment, many expanded lesional clones stuck around in both scalp and blood, and this persistence may partly explain why relapse happens after treatment is stopped. Lesional scalp, especially in alopecia totalis/universalis, showed higher clonality and more expanded CD8+ clones than normal scalp, suggesting antigenic drive. TCR sequences shared between patients were less clear than in mice, possibly partly because of HLA diversity in the patient population. Because the treated cohort was small and had only one nonresponder, larger studies are needed to examine links between baseline CD8+ expansion and response.

Library method: the immunoSEQ multiplex PCR assay. For TCR sequencing, RNA was extracted from every sample and reverse transcribed into cDNA to serve as template. SuperScript III was used to make first-strand cDNA, primed with a 2:1 mix of oligo-dT and random hexamers. A synthetic immune receptor repertoire was used to assess amplification bias, and residual bias was removed computationally. The paper's processing steps were these. Raw reads were preprocessed to remove errors, and CDR3 was defined according to IMGT conventions as the region from the conserved cysteine to phenylalanine. Clonality was calculated as 1 minus Shannon entropy normalized by log2 of the number of productive unique TCRs. Scalp TCRbeta sequences were cross-referenced with sorted blood CD4 and CD8 repertoires so that the CD4 or CD8 identity of scalp clones could be inferred. TCRdb carries this immuneACCESS record with in-frame sequences only. Its versions omit some clonotypes, under half of them owing to an unresolved V gene in the studies checked, with the rest unexplained. That table gives V, J and clone size, and the DNA gave D and trimming. The sample contains about 180,000 clones, about 51% of them found a single time. The ten top clones hold over 9% of the sample.

Looking up the germline V gene yields CDR1 SGHRS and CDR2 YFSETQ. V is pruned by 0 bases and J by 5 bases, leaving 1 base of the junction without a gene match. Spanning cysteine to phenylalanine, the CDR3 consists of 15 amino acids. This entry keeps only the CDR3 DNA: 45 bases, framed from base 1. The TCR was taken from a human donor with alopecia areata. The sample consisted of CD8+ T cells sorted from blood, taken around week 54, from a patient treated with tofacitinib. The rearranged chain carries TRBV5-1 and TRBJ2-3, with 12 bases matching TRBD2. The nucleotide sequence reads as follows: TGCGCCAGCAGCTTGGAGGGACTAGCGGGAGATACGCAGTATTTT. It encodes CASSLEGLAGDTQYF.